A single sample is the source of the 16 T cell receptor beta chains below, sequenced in a study of OX40 agonist ivuxolimab in advanced cancers. Libraries were made using the immunoSEQ multiplex PCR assay. TCRdb's version of the immuneACCESS table is confined to in-frame rearrangements and falls short of the full clone set. An unresolved V gene accounts for under half of the shortfall where checked; the remainder is of unknown origin. This sample comprises around 75,000 clones, roughly 80% of them detected only once. Over 0.95% of the sample is taken by the ten largest. Specimen: CD4+ or CD8+ T cells sorted from blood, collected in a trial of the OX40 agonist ivuxolimab. These receptor sequences come from an adult with an advanced solid tumor such as melanoma, head and neck, liver or kidney cancer.

This clone was observed a handful of times. This chain joins TRBV2 and TRBJ1-2, with 7 bases lining up with TRBD1. The germline V gene encodes CDR1 SNHLY and CDR2 FYNNEI. The length of the CDR3 is 15 residues. V lost 4 bases to trimming and J lost 7 bases; unmatched junction nucleotides: 12. CDR3 in amino acids: CASSVQSGGAGGYTF. CDR3 in DNA: TGTGCCAGCAGTGTCCAATCAGGGGGGGCAGGTGGCTACACCTTC.

The rearrangement uses TRBV6-1 and TRBJ2-5; D is possibly TRBD1 (5 bases). The germline V gene has CDR1 MNHNS and CDR2 SASEGT. The germline V and J ends were trimmed by 6 bases and 4 bases, with 15 bases remaining between them. The CDR3 length is 14 residues. The CDR3 nucleotides read TGTGCCAGCAGACAAAAGATTAGGGGAGAGACCCAGTACTTC. It translates to CASRQKIRGETQYF.

V and J are TRBV11-2 and TRBJ1-4; possibly TRBD1 for D (5 bases). The V and J ends lost 1 base and 9 bases respectively, with 15 bases between them. The germline CDR1 and CDR2 sequences are SGHAT and FQNNGV. The CDR3 contains 15 residues. The CDR3 bases are TGTGCCAGCAGCTTAGCGGGGCGGACGGGGAAAAAACTGTTTTTT. Translating gives CASSLAGRTGKKLFF.

In the case of this clone: A junction end diverges from the germline sequence, so it may reflect a read error. The rearrangement uses TRBV11-2 and TRBJ1-5; D perhaps matches TRBD1 (5 bases). In germline, CDR1 is SGHAT, CDR2 FQNNGV. There are 11 residues in the CDR3. DNA for the CDR3: TGCGCCGTGGGGGGGAATCAGCCCCAGCATTTT. The encoded protein is CAVGGNQPQHF.

This rearrangement joins TRBV5-6 to TRBJ1-5; tentatively, D is TRBD1 (5 bases). Germline CDR1 reads SGHDT; CDR2 reads YYEEEE. This CDR3 has 15 residues. Trimming removed 0 bases at V and 3 bases at J, with 10 bases between. The CDR3 nucleotides are TGTGCCAGCAGCTTGGGACAGCGTCTCAATCAGCCCCAGCATTTT. It translates to CASSLGQRLNQPQHF.

The chain combines TRBV4-1 with TRBJ2-7, with 10 bases identical to TRBD1. V trimming: 6 bases; J trimming: 3 bases; junction bases outside the gene matches: 8. This CDR3 is built from 15 residues. Germline loops: CDR1 MGHRA, CDR2 YSYEKL. CDR3: CASRRGTGALYEQYF. The CDR3 region has the DNA TGCGCCAGCAGACGGGGGACAGGGGCTCTCTACGAGCAGTACTTC.

V usage is TRBV11-2 and J usage is TRBJ1-4; D is undetermined. There are 13 residues in the CDR3. Trimming cost V 0 bases and J 14 bases, with 13 bases left between them. Germline V CDR1 and CDR2: SGHAT, FQNNGV. The CDR3 region is CASSLDQLGELFF. CDR3 DNA: TGTGCCAGCAGCTTAGACCAGCTAGGAGAGCTGTTTTTT.

The chain has TRBV19 and TRBJ2-5, with D hard to call. CDR1 and CDR2 (germline): LNHDA, SQIVND (reference sequence). V lost 1 base to trimming and J lost 2 bases, with 11 bases between them. The CDR3 contains 15 residues. In DNA form, the CDR3 reads TGTGCCAGTAGTATAGTTACAGCCTTACAAGAGACCCAGTACTTC. This encodes CASSIVTALQETQYF.

The V gene is TRBV14, the J gene TRBJ1-3, with D possibly TRBD1 on 5 matching bases. Germline V lookup: CDR1 SGHDN, CDR2 FVKESK. This CDR3 contains 15 residues. V dropped 5 bases and J dropped 4 bases, with 15 bases sitting between them. CDR3 residues: CASSAIQVYGNTIYF. The CDR3 DNA is TGTGCCAGCAGCGCGATACAGGTTTACGGAAACACCATATATTTT.

V usage is TRBV28 and J usage is TRBJ1-2; possible D gene TRBD1, 6 bases. V lost 4 bases and J lost 5, with 14 bases in between. The CDR3 runs to 14 residues. Germline loops: CDR1 MDHEN, CDR2 SYDVKM. The CDR3 reads CASSSPDRSYGYTF. CDR3 nucleotides: TGTGCCAGCAGTTCCCCGGACAGAAGTTATGGCTACACCTTC.

The rearrangement uses TRBV18 and TRBJ2-3; 11 nucleotides align to TRBD2. Germline CDR1 and CDR2: KGHSH and LQKENI. The CDR3 is 16 amino acids. The ends lost 3 bases at V and 2 bases at J; junction bases unmatched: 4. CDR3 in amino acids: CASSPLAGGDTDTQYF. The CDR3 coding sequence is TGTGCCAGCTCACCCTTAGCGGGGGGGGACACAGATACGCAGTATTTT.

V is TRBV28 and J is TRBJ2-2, with D possibly matching TRBD1 (6 bases). The CDR3 extends over 16 amino acids. Germline V gene lookup returns CDR1 MDHEN and CDR2 SYDVKM. V was clipped by 2 bases and J by 6 bases, with 16 bases between them. CDR3 bases: TGTGCCAGCAGTTTACTGGGCCTGACAGGCCCCGGGGAGCTGTTTTTT. Translating gives CASSLLGLTGPGELFF.

This chain joins TRBV2 and TRBJ1-3, with D unresolved. Between the trimmed V and J ends, which lost 6 bases and 0 bases, there was a span of 9 bases. Germline values: CDR1 SNHLY, CDR2 FYNNEI. This CDR3 has 14 residues. The CDR3 sequence is CASRLESSGNTIYF. The CDR3 bases are TGTGCCAGCAGACTAGAGAGCTCTGGAAACACCATATATTTT.

V gene TRBV2 combines with J gene TRBJ2-3; either TRBD1 or TRBD2 may fit D (5 bases each). Germline V gives CDR1 SNHLY, CDR2 FYNNEI. This CDR3 spans 17 amino acids. Trimming pared 2 bases from V and 4 bases from J, leaving 19 bases between. The CDR3 reads CASSEPRDPKGADTQYF. CDR3 in DNA: TGTGCCAGCAGTGAACCCCGGGACCCCAAAGGGGCAGATACGCAGTATTTT.

V usage is TRBV19 and J usage is TRBJ1-6; the match to TRBD1 covers 8 bases. V shed 7 bases, J shed 10 bases, and the junction held 9 bases outside the gene matches. This CDR3 has 14 residues. Per germline, CDR1 LNHDA and CDR2 SQIVND (reference sequence). The CDR3 here is CASTMTGEGSPLHF. CDR3 sequence (DNA): TGTGCCAGTACCATGACAGGGGAAGGATCACCCCTCCACTTT.

This rearrangement joins TRBV2 to TRBJ2-3; unclear D gene. CDR3 length: 14 amino acids. V was trimmed by 6 bases and J by 0 bases, leaving 10 bases between them. Germline-derived CDR1 and CDR2 are SNHLY and FYNNEI. CDR3 nucleotides: TGTGCCAGCAGCGACGGGCGGAGCACAGATACGCAGTATTTT. Protein: CASSDGRSTDTQYF.